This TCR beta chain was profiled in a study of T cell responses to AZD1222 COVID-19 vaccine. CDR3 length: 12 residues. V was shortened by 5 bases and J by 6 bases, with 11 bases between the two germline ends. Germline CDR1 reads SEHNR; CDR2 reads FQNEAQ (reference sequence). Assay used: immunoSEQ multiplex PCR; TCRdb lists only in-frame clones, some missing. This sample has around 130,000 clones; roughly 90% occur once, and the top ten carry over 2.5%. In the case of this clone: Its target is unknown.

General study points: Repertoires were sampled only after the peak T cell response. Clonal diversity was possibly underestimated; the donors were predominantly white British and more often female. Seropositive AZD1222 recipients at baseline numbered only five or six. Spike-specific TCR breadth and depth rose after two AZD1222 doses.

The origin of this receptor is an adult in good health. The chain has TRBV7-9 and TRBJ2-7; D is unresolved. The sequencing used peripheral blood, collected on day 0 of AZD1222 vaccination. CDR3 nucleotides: TGTGCCAGCAGCCTCACCGTGGGCGAGCAGTACTTC. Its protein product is CASSLTVGEQYF.